Shown below are 29 T cell receptor beta chains from a single sample sequenced in a study of control samples from healthy donors and cancer patients. Sequencing used immunoSEQ multiplex PCR; TCRdb keeps in-frame clones, though not all of them. The sample includes 74,000 or so clones, 89% of them seen just once. Sequencing was done on a sample of blood. The receptors were sampled from a middle-aged man in good health.

This CDR3 reads CASSVAGSWVSNQPQHF. Here the CDR3 DNA reads TGTGCCAGCAGTGTGGCAGGTTCCTGGGTAAGCAATCAGCCCCAGCATTTT. The chain joins TRBV2 to TRBJ1-5; no firm D call. Per the germline V gene, CDR1 is SNHLY and CDR2 is FYNNEI. V dropped 4 bases and J dropped 1 base, with 17 bases sitting between them. The CDR3 has 17 residues.

This rearrangement joins TRBV5-1 to TRBJ1-2; a weak D match, TRBD1 (6 bases). V was trimmed by 0 bases and J by 2 bases, leaving 11 bases between them. The germline V gene encodes CDR1 SGHRS and CDR2 YFSETQ. CDR3 length equals 15 residues. DNA of the CDR3: TGCGCCAGCAGCTTGGGGCTGGACAGAAACTATGGCTACACCTTC. Translating it yields CASSLGLDRNYGYTF.

The V call is TRBV7-2, the J call TRBJ2-5; 8 bases match TRBD1. V gave up 6 bases and J gave up 5 bases; unmatched junction bases: 5. This CDR3 has 13 residues. Germline CDR1 reads SGHTA; CDR2 reads FQGNSA. The CDR3 DNA reads TGTGCCAGCAGTCTGTGGGACAGGGAGACCCAGTACTTC. Residues: CASSLWDRETQYF.

The V gene is TRBV6-5, the J gene TRBJ2-7, with 7 bases identical to TRBD2. Germline-derived CDR1 and CDR2 are MNHEY and SVGAGI. CDR3 length: 15 amino acids. With 0 bases clipped from V and 3 bases from J, the junction kept 5 bases outside the gene matches. The CDR3 coding sequence is TGTGCCAGCAGTTACTCCTCCCGGGGGGTCTACGAGCAGTACTTC. Amino acid sequence: CASSYSSRGVYEQYF.

The chain combines TRBV5-1 with TRBJ1-5; D is ambiguous. The V and J ends lost 1 base and 3 bases respectively, with 8 bases between them. Per germline, CDR1 SGHRS and CDR2 YFSETQ. This CDR3 has 14 amino acids. CDR3 sequence reads: CASSLLGNNQPQHF. DNA for the CDR3: TGCGCCAGCAGCTTGCTAGGGAACAATCAGCCCCAGCATTTT.

V and J are TRBV7-2 and TRBJ1-5; weak D call: TRBD1 (5 bases). The CDR3 length is 14 residues. From germline, CDR1 is SGHTA and CDR2 FQGNSA. V shed 1 base and J shed 2 bases, with 6 bases lying between them. The CDR3 here is CASSLEGGNQPQHF. The CDR3 nucleotides are TGTGCCAGCAGCTTAGAAGGGGGCAATCAGCCCCAGCATTTT. Looking up the rest from reference TRBV7-2 and TRBJ1-5 gives the full variable domain: GAGVSQSPSNKVTEKGKDVELRCDPISGHTALYWYRQSLGQGLEFLIYFQGNSAPDKSGLPSDRFSAERTGGSVSTLTIQRTQQEDSAVYLCASSLEGGNQPQHFGDGTRLSIL.

The rearrangement joins TRBV9 to TRBJ1-5, with a possible D match to TRBD1 (5 bases). Germline V gene data show CDR1 as SGDLS and CDR2 as YYNGEE. The CDR3 runs 16 residues. Trimming stripped 4 bases from V and 0 bases from J, with 14 bases between. The CDR3 coding sequence is TGTGCCAGCAGCCCCAGAGACAGAAATAGCAATCAGCCCCAGCATTTT. Protein sequence: CASSPRDRNSNQPQHF. Full variable domain (rest looked up from reference TRBV9 and TRBJ1-5): DSGVTQTPKHLITATGQRVTLRCSPRSGDLSVYWYQQSLDQGLQFLIQYYNGEERAKGNILERFSAQQFPDLHSELNLSSLELGDSALYFCASSPRDRNSNQPQHFGDGTRLSIL.

The V and J genes are TRBV7-6 and TRBJ1-5; D perhaps matches TRBD1 (6 bases). This CDR3 spans 17 amino acids. V was cut by 5 bases and J by 1 base, with 18 bases left in between. Germline lookup yields CDR1 SGHVS and CDR2 FNYEAQ. CDR3 amino acids: CASSRVGGQISNQPQHF. The CDR3 DNA reads TGTGCCAGCAGCCGCGTAGGCGGACAGATCAGCAATCAGCCCCAGCATTTT.

The CDR3 region is CASSMGRAGYGYTF. CDR3 DNA: TGTGCCAGTAGTATGGGCAGGGCGGGTTATGGCTACACCTTC. The V and J genes are TRBV19 and TRBJ1-2; perhaps TRBD1 as D (5 bases). CDR1 and CDR2 (germline): LNHDA, SQIVND (reference sequence). V shed 3 bases and J shed 5 bases, with 13 bases lying between them. The CDR3 is 14 amino acids.

This chain connects TRBV21-1 to TRBJ2-7. TRBV21-1 constitutes a pseudogene. The CDR3 sequence is 16 residues long. The CDR3 protein is CASSKEGTVSSYEQYF. The CDR3 DNA reads as TGTGCCAGCAGCAAAGAGGGGACGGTCAGCTCCTACGAGCAGTACTTC.

The V and J genes are TRBV9 and TRBJ1-2, with 7 bases identical to TRBD1. The CDR3 consists of 16 residues. Germline CDR1 SGDLS, CDR2 YYNGEE. J lost 3 bases, V lost 4 bases, and 12 bases had no gene match. CDR3 nucleotides: TGTGCCAGCAGCATCCGGGGGAGGGGGCTCGACTATGGCTACACCTTC. It codes for CASSIRGRGLDYGYTF. The whole variable domain, filled in from reference TRBV9 and TRBJ1-2, reads DSGVTQTPKHLITATGQRVTLRCSPRSGDLSVYWYQQSLDQGLQFLIQYYNGEERAKGNILERFSAQQFPDLHSELNLSSLELGDSALYFCASSIRGRGLDYGYTFGSGTRLTVV.

The chain is built from TRBV9 and TRBJ2-4; D might be TRBD2 (5 bases). V gave up 4 bases and J gave up 9 bases, with 14 bases separating them. The CDR3 runs to 13 residues. Germline V gene sequence: CDR1 SGDLS, CDR2 YYNGEE. CDR3 sequence (DNA): TGTGCCAGCAGCCCCCGTCCAAGCGGCATTCAGTACTTC. Translated: CASSPRPSGIQYF. Full variable domain (missing parts from reference TRBV9 and TRBJ2-4): DSGVTQTPKHLITATGQRVTLRCSPRSGDLSVYWYQQSLDQGLQFLIQYYNGEERAKGNILERFSAQQFPDLHSELNLSSLELGDSALYFCASSPRPSGIQYFGAGTRLSVL.

This rearrangement joins TRBV19 to TRBJ2-1; 7 bases map to TRBD2. V lost 3 bases to trimming and J lost 6 bases; unmatched junction nucleotides: 5. The CDR3 is 14 residues long. Germline V gives CDR1 LNHDA, CDR2 SQIVND (reference sequence). The CDR3 DNA follows: TGTGCCAGTAGTATTGTTCCGGGGGGCAATGAGCAGTTCTTC. It encodes CASSIVPGGNEQFF.

The chain uses TRBV3-1 (or the pseudogene TRBV3-2) and TRBJ2-2; 9 bases fit TRBD1. V shed 6 bases, J shed 6 bases, and the junction held 5 bases outside the gene matches. The CDR3 spans 14 residues. Germline-derived CDR1 and CDR2 are LGHDT and YNNKEL (reference sequence). CDR3 in DNA: TGTGCCAGCAGTCGGACAGGGGCGGCCGGGGAGCTGTTTTTT. Amino acid sequence: CASSRTGAAGELFF.

V is TRBV7-6 and J is TRBJ2-7; 12 positions agree with TRBD2. The CDR3 is made up of 17 amino acids. CDR1 and CDR2 from the germline V gene are SGHVS and FNYEAQ. With 1 base clipped from V and 0 bases from J, the junction kept 4 bases outside the gene matches. The CDR3 loop is CASSLETSGGSSYEQYF. Here the CDR3 DNA reads TGTGCCAGCAGCTTAGAAACTAGCGGGGGGTCCTCCTACGAGCAGTACTTC. The full variable domain, in which reference TRBV7-6 and TRBJ2-7 provide the parts outside the CDR3, is GAGVSQSPRYKVTKRGQDVALRCDPISGHVSLYWYRQALGQGPEFLTYFNYEAQQDKSGLPNDRFSAERPEGSISTLTIQRTEQRDSAMYRCASSLETSGGSSYEQYFGPGTRLTVT.

The CDR3 here is CASSKLGYGYTF. CDR3 bases: TGTGCCAGCAGCAAATTGGGCTATGGCTACACCTTC. This chain connects TRBV21-1 to TRBJ1-2. TRBV21-1 is deemed a pseudogene. The CDR3 is made up of 12 amino acids.

The gene calls are TRBV6-2 or TRBV6-3 and TRBJ1-5, with TRBD1 identical over 10 bases. The ends lost 4 bases at V and 3 bases at J; junction bases unmatched: 3. The germline CDR1 and CDR2 sequences are MNHEY and SVGEGT. The CDR3 loop spans 15 amino acids. CDR3 coding DNA: TGTGCCAGCAGTTGGGGACAGGGGATCAATCAGCCCCAGCATTTT. It yields the protein CASSWGQGINQPQHF.

The chain combines TRBV6-6 with TRBJ1-5; the D gene is possibly TRBD1 (5 bases). V lost 5 bases, J lost 1 base, and 15 bases lay in between. The CDR3 spans 16 residues. Germline V gene sequence: CDR1 MNHNY, CDR2 SVGAGI (reference sequence). The DNA of the CDR3 is TGTGCCAGCAGTCTAGGGGCTTACAGAAGCAATCAGCCCCAGCATTTT. Its protein is CASSLGAYRSNQPQHF.

The chain combines TRBV18 with TRBJ2-7, with 8 bases identical to TRBD2. The CDR3 loop spans 16 amino acids. V was clipped by 3 bases and J by 3 bases; unmatched bases: 10. Germline CDR1 reads KGHSH; CDR2 reads LQKENI. The CDR3 spells CASSPQSGGEVYEQYF. The DNA of the CDR3 is TGTGCCAGCTCACCTCAATCGGGAGGGGAAGTCTACGAGCAGTACTTC.

The gene calls are TRBV7-2 and TRBJ2-5; a weak D match, TRBD1 (6 bases). V lost 5 bases and J lost 4, with 14 bases in between. The CDR3 extends over 14 amino acids. In germline, CDR1 is SGHTA, CDR2 FQGNSA. CDR3 residues: CASSLVGAPETQYF. The CDR3 bases are TGTGCCAGCAGCCTAGTGGGGGCCCCAGAGACCCAGTACTTC.

The V and J genes are TRBV4-2 and TRBJ2-2, with 13 bases that match TRBD2. The CDR3 runs 16 residues. The V gene's germline CDR1 is LGHNA and CDR2 YNFKEQ. J was trimmed by 4 bases and V by 4 bases; bases with no gene match: 3. In nucleotides, the CDR3 is TGTGCCAGCAGCCCACTAGCGGGGGGGACCACCGGGGAGCTGTTTTTT. It yields the protein CASSPLAGGTTGELFF.

The gene calls are TRBV5-8 and TRBJ1-1; the D is unclear. The length of the CDR3 is 15 residues. V lost 0 bases and J 4 bases, leaving 13 bases between the germline ends. CDR1 SGHTS and CDR2 YDEGEE come from the germline V gene. The CDR3 DNA is TGTGCCAGCAGCTTGGAATTCCGTGGGTCCACTGAAGCTTTCTTT. Encoded protein: CASSLEFRGSTEAFF.

The chain is built from TRBV12-5 and TRBJ1-2; tentatively, D is TRBD1 (6 bases). CDR1 is LGHNT and CDR2 is FRNRAP in the germline V gene. Trimming took off 0 bases at V and 6 bases at J, with 14 bases between the two ends. This CDR3 spans 15 amino acids. The CDR3 here is CASGLVRGQWNGYTF. The CDR3 region has the DNA TGTGCTAGTGGTTTGGTACGAGGACAGTGGAATGGCTACACCTTC.

This chain connects TRBV6-6 to TRBJ1-2, with D uncertain. V lost 6 bases and J 8 bases, leaving 13 bases between the germline ends. CDR1 is MNHNY, CDR2 SVGAGI, per germline (reference sequence). The CDR3 extends over 12 amino acids. The CDR3 nucleotides are TGTGCCAGCAGCGACGGGTCACCGGGCTACACCTTC. This encodes CASSDGSPGYTF.

J is TRBJ1-2 and V is TRBV6-2 or TRBV6-3, with a possible D match to TRBD1 (5 bases). The length of the CDR3 is 12 residues. Germline assignment: CDR1 MNHEY and CDR2 SVGEGT. Trimming cost V 6 bases and J 10 bases, with 15 bases left between them. The chain's CDR3 is CASSSLGGTYTF. The CDR3 DNA sequence: TGTGCCAGCAGCTCCCTGGGGGGGACCTACACCTTC.

This clone was picked up one time. This rearrangement joins TRBV9 to TRBJ1-2; no reliable D call. The CDR3 loop spans 16 amino acids. V lost 0 bases and J 1 base, leaving 13 bases between the germline ends. In germline, CDR1 is SGDLS, CDR2 YYNGEE. CDR3 loop: CASSVEVSSFNYGYTF. The CDR3 DNA reads as TGTGCCAGCAGCGTAGAGGTATCCTCCTTTAACTATGGCTACACCTTC. Full variable domain (rest looked up from reference TRBV9 and TRBJ1-2): DSGVTQTPKHLITATGQRVTLRCSPRSGDLSVYWYQQSLDQGLQFLIQYYNGEERAKGNILERFSAQQFPDLHSELNLSSLELGDSALYFCASSVEVSSFNYGYTFGSGTRLTVV.

The chain is built from TRBV7-6 and TRBJ2-6, with 7 positions matching TRBD1. Germline loops: CDR1 SGHVS, CDR2 FNYEAQ. There are 19 residues in the CDR3. V shed 3 bases and J 3 bases; nucleotides not matched to a gene: 14. Here the CDR3 reads CASSLRLTTGRGGANVLTF. CDR3 DNA: TGTGCCAGCAGCTTGAGATTAACGACAGGGCGTGGTGGGGCCAACGTCCTGACTTTC.

This chain joins TRBV4-3 and TRBJ2-7, with 8 bases identical to TRBD1. V lost 4 bases and J lost 4; bases outside the gene matches: 6. The CDR3 loop spans 14 amino acids. CDR1 is LGHNA, CDR2 YSLEER, per germline. CDR3 DNA: TGCGCCAGCAGCCTCGGGACAGGTCTTTACGAGCAGTACTTC. This translates into CASSLGTGLYEQYF.

About this clone: Mismatch with germline at one junction end may stem from a read error. The chain is built from TRBV18 and TRBJ1-5; 7 bases are shared with TRBD1. The CDR3 extends over 14 amino acids. The germline gives CDR1 KGHSH, CDR2 LQKENI. The CDR3 here is CAGSPLQGDQPQHF. For the CDR3, the DNA is TGTGCCGGCTCACCATTGCAGGGGGATCAGCCCCAGCATTTT.